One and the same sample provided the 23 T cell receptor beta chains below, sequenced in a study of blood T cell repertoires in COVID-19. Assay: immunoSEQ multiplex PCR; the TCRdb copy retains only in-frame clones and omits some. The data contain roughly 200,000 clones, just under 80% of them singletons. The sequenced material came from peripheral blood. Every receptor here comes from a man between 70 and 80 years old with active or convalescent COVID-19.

In DNA form, the CDR3 reads TGTGCCAGTAGTACCTCCGGGGTAGATACGCAGTATTTT. Protein sequence: CASSTSGVDTQYF. The V and J genes are TRBV19 and TRBJ2-3, with a tentative D call TRBD2 (5 bases). Per germline, CDR1 LNHDA and CDR2 SQIVND (reference sequence). The CDR3 spans 13 residues. The ends were cut back, 4 bases at V and 5 bases at J, with 10 bases in the middle. Supplemented by reference TRBV19 and TRBJ2-3, the full variable domain reads DGGITQSPKYLFRKEGQNVTLSCEQNLNHDAMYWYRQDPGQGLRLIYYSQIVNDFQKGDIAEGYSVSREKKESFPLTVTSAQKNPTAFYLCASSTSGVDTQYFGPGTRLTVL.

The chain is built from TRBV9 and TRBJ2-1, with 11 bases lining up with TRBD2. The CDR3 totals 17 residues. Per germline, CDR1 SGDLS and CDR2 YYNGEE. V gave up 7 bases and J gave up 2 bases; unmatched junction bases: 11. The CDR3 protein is CASGKLAGANPYNEQFF. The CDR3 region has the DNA TGTGCCAGCGGCAAACTAGCGGGAGCCAACCCCTACAATGAGCAGTTCTTC.

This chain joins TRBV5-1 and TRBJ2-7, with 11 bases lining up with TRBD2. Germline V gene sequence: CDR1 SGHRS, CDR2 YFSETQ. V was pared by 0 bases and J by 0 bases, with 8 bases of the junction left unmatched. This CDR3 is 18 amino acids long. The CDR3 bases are TGCGCCAGCAGCTTGGATGCTAGCGGGAGGACGAGCTCCTACGAGCAGTACTTC. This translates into CASSLDASGRTSSYEQYF.

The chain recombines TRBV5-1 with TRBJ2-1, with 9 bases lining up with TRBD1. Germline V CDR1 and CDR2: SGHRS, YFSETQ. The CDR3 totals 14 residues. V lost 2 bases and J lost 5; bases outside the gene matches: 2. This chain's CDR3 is CASSLGTGNNEQFF. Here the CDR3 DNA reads TGCGCCAGCAGCTTAGGGACAGGGAACAATGAGCAGTTCTTC.

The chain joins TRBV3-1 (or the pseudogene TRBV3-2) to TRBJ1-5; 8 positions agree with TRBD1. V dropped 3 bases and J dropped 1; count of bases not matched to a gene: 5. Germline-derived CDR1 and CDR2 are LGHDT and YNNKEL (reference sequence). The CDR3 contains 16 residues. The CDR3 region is CASSQGTGLSNQPQHF. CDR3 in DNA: TGTGCCAGCAGCCAGGGGACAGGCCTGAGCAATCAGCCCCAGCATTTT.

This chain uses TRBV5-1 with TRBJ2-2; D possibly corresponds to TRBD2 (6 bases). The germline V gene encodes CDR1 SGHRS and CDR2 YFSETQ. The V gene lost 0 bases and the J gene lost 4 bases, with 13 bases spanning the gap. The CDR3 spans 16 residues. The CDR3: CASSLAASGATGELFF. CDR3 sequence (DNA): TGCGCCAGCAGCTTGGCCGCGTCGGGAGCCACCGGGGAGCTGTTTTTT. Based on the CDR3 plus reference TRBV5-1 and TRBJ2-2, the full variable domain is KAGVTQTPRYLIKTRGQQVTLSCSPISGHRSVSWYQQTPGQGLQFLFEYFSETQRNKGNFPGRFSGRQFSNSRSEMNVSTLELGDSALYLCASSLAASGATGELFFGEGSRLTVL.

The chain's CDR3 is CASSQDYSTEAFF. The CDR3 nucleotides are TGTGCCAGCAGCCAAGATTACAGCACTGAAGCTTTCTTT. This sequence joins TRBV3-1 (or the pseudogene TRBV3-2) and TRBJ1-1; D not resolved. V lost 0 bases, J lost 4 bases, and 6 bases lay in between. Germline CDR1 LGHDT, CDR2 YNNKEL (reference sequence). The CDR3 loop spans 13 amino acids.

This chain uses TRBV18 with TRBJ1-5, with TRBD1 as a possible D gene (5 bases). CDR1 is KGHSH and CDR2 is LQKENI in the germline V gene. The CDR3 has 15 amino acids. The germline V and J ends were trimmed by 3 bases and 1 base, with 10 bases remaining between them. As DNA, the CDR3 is TGTGCCAGCTCACCGGGGCAGAGGAGCAATCAGCCCCAGCATTTT. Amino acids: CASSPGQRSNQPQHF.

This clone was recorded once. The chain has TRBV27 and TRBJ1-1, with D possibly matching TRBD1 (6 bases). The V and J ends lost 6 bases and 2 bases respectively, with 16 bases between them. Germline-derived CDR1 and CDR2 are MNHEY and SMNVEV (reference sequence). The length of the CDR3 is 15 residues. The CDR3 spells CASRFDRSANTEAFF. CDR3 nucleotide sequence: TGTGCCAGCAGATTCGACAGGTCTGCTAACACTGAAGCTTTCTTT.

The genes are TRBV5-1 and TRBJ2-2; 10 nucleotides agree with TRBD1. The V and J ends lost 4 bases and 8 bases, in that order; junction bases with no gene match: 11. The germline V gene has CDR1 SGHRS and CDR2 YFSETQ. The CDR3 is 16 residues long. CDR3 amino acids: CASSEGQGPFGGELFF. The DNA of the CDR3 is TGCGCCAGCAGCGAGGGACAGGGGCCCTTTGGTGGGGAGCTGTTTTTT.

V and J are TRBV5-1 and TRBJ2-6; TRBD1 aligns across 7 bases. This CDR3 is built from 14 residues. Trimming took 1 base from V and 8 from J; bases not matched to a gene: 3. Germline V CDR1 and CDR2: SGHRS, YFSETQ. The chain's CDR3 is CASSLNRGTNVLTF. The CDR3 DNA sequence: TGCGCCAGCAGCTTGAACAGGGGAACCAACGTCCTGACTTTC. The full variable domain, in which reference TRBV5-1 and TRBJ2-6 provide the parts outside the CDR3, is KAGVTQTPRYLIKTRGQQVTLSCSPISGHRSVSWYQQTPGQGLQFLFEYFSETQRNKGNFPGRFSGRQFSNSRSEMNVSTLELGDSALYLCASSLNRGTNVLTFGAGSRLTVL.

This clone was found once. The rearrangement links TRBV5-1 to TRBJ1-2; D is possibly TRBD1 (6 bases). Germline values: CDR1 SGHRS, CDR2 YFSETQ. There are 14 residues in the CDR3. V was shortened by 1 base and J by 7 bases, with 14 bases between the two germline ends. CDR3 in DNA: TGCGCCAGCAGCTTGCCCGGACAGATGGGTGGCTACACCTTC. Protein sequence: CASSLPGQMGGYTF.

In DNA form, the CDR3 reads TGTGCCAGCAGCGCAGAGCGGGAGCCGGGCTACGAGCAGTACTTC. It translates to CASSAEREPGYEQYF. This chain uses TRBV9 with TRBJ2-7; 8 bases map to TRBD2. The CDR3 is 15 residues long. Looked up from germline, CDR1 is SGDLS and CDR2 is YYNGEE. Trimming cost V 3 bases and J 3 bases; bases outside gene matches: 8. Using reference TRBV9 and TRBJ2-7 for the parts outside the CDR3, the full variable domain is DSGVTQTPKHLITATGQRVTLRCSPRSGDLSVYWYQQSLDQGLQFLIQYYNGEERAKGNILERFSAQQFPDLHSELNLSSLELGDSALYFCASSAEREPGYEQYFGPGTRLTVT.

The CDR3 nucleotides read TGTGCCAGCAGCTTAGGCGGTGAAGCTTTCTTT. It codes for CASSLGGEAFF. The chain joins TRBV7-3 to TRBJ1-1; D is unclear. V was pared by 2 bases and J by 7 bases, with 5 bases between. Germline V gene data show CDR1 as SGHTA and CDR2 as FQGTGA. The CDR3 length is 11 residues.

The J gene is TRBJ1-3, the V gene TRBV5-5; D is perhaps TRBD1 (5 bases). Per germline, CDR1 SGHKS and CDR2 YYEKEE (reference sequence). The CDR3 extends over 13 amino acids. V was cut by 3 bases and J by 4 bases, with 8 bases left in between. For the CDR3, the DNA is TGTGCCAGCAGCTCGGGACTGGGAAACACCATATATTTT. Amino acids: CASSSGLGNTIYF.

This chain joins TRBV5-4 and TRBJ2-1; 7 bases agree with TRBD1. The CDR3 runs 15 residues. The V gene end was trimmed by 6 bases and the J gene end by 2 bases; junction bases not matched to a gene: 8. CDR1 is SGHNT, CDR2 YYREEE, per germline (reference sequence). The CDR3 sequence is CASTQGDSTYNEQFF. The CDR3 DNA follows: TGTGCCAGCACCCAAGGGGACAGCACCTACAATGAGCAGTTCTTC.

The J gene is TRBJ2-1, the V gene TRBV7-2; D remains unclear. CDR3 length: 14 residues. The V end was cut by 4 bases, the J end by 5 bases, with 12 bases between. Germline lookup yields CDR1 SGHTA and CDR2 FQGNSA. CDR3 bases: TGTGCCAGCAGCTCACCCCGTGGCAACAATGAGCAGTTCTTC. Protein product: CASSSPRGNNEQFF.

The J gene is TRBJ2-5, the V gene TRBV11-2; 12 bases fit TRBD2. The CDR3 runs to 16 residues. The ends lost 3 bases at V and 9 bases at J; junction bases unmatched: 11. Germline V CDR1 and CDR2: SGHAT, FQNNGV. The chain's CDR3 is CASSFGILAGGTSQYF. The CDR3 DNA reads TGTGCCAGCAGCTTCGGGATCCTAGCGGGGGGGACGTCCCAGTACTTC.

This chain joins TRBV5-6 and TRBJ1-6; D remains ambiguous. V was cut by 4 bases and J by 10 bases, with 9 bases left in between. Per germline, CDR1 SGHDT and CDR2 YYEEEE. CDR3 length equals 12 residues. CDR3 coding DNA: TGTGCCAGCAGCGCCGGGGTCTCACCCCTCCACTTT. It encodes CASSAGVSPLHF.

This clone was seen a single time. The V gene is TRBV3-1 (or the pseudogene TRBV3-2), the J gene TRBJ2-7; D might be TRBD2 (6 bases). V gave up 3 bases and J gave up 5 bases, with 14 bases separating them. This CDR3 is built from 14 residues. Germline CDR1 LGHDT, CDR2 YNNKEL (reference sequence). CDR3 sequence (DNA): TGTGCCAGCAGCCATGGGACTCTAGCCCACGAGCAGTACTTC. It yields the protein CASSHGTLAHEQYF.

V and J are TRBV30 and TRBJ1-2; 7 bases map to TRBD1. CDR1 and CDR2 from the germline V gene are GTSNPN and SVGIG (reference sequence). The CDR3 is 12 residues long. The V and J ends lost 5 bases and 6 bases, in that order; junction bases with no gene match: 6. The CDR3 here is CAWSGTEDGYTF. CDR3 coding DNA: TGTGCCTGGTCCGGGACAGAGGATGGCTACACCTTC.

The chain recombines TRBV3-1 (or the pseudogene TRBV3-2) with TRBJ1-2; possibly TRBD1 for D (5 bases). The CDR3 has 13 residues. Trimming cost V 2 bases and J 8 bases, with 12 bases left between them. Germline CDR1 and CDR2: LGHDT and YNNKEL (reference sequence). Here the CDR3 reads CASSQQGSHGYTF. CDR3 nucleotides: TGTGCCAGCAGCCAACAGGGTTCACACGGCTACACCTTC.

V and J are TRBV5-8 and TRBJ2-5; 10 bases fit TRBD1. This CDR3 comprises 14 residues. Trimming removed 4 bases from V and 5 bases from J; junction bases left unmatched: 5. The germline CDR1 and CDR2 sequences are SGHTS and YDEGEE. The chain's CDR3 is CASSRTGGTETQYF. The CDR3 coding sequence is TGTGCCAGCAGCCGGACAGGGGGAACGGAGACCCAGTACTTC.